This T cell receptor beta chain was recovered during a study of cytomegalovirus exposure and HLA in healthy donors. Across the whole study: Genetic ancestry analysis placed over 75% of the 398 donors that were genotyped in the Caucasian-associated cluster.

This CDR3 spans 16 amino acids. CDR1 is SGHVS, CDR2 FQNEAQ, per germline. Trimming cost V 1 base and J 5 bases, with 15 bases left between them. Study results and limitations: Later analysis suggested links between common viral pathogens and several top significant clusters. It was about 150 TCR beta chains that were listed as cytomegalovirus-associated.

Both 60 Vbeta primers and 13 Jbeta primers went into the PCR. Profiling relied on immunoSEQ multiplex PCR, and the TCRdb table lists in-frame clones only, not all of them. This table holds roughly 97,000 clones, around 85% found once. Details on this clone: Its antigen is still unknown.

Sequenced: PBMCs. V gene TRBV7-8 combines with J gene TRBJ2-1; D call uncertain. This clonotype was obtained from a middle-aged man in good health and CMV-seropositive. The CDR3 region is CASSLGAYQRNNEQFF. CDR3 coding DNA: TGTGCCAGCAGCTTAGGGGCGTACCAACGGAACAATGAGCAGTTCTTC. Full variable domain (remainder filled in from reference TRBV7-8 and TRBJ2-1): GAGVSQSPRYKVAKRGQDVALRCDPISGHVSLFWYQQALGQGPEFLTYFQNEAQLDKSGLPSDRFFAERPEGSVSTLKIQRTQQEDSAVYLCASSLGAYQRNNEQFFGPGTRLTVL.